This T cell receptor (beta chain) emerged from a study of CD8+ T cells in alopecia areata. Study-wide findings and caveats: TCR sharing across patients was less clear than in mice, possibly HLA-related.

The treatment here: oral pan-JAK inhibitor, 5-10 mg twice daily. V lost 0 bases and J lost 5, with 17 bases in between. Germline CDR1 is SGDLS and CDR2 is YYNGEE. The CDR3 contains 16 residues. Sequencing relied on a cDNA template that was reverse transcribed from extracted RNA. Sequenced by immunoSEQ multiplex PCR; TCRdb stores in-frame clones only, minus some. This sample carries about 200,000 clones, approximately 56% of them seen once, and the ten largest clones take less than 3.5%. Concerning this clone itself: No antigen is known for it.

The starting material was CD4+ T cells sorted from blood, obtained at week 4, from a patient treated with tofacitinib. The clonotype comes from a human donor with alopecia areata. The J gene is TRBJ1-1, the V gene TRBV9, with TRBD1 as a possible D gene (6 bases). The CDR3 coding sequence is TGTGCCAGCAGCGTAGAGGGCGCAGGGGTCGGTACTGAAGCTTTCTTT. Translating gives CASSVEGAGVGTEAFF.